This T cell receptor beta chain was retrieved from a study of shared clonotypes between healthy human individuals. In the study overall: A donor's plate count was three for CD4 naive and three for CD4 memory; CD8 naive had two and CD8 memory one.

Study conclusions and caveats: Blood was the only sampled material, and tissue repertoires likely differ. Memory subsets had estimated richness that was generally smaller than that of naive subsets.

Per the germline V gene, CDR1 is SNHLY and CDR2 is FYNNEI. V was pared by 9 bases and J by 0 bases, with 2 bases of the junction left unmatched. CDR3 length: 13 residues. Produced via immunoSEQ multiplex PCR; TCRdb's table is partial and in-frame only. The sample shows 100,000 to 130,000 clones, roughly 70% of them seen only once. Notes on this clone: The antigen remains unidentified.

The receptor's source is a woman in her 30s in good health. The source material was memory CD8+ T cells sorted from blood. Sample subset: CD45RO+ cells pooled with CCR7-negative TemRA cells. V gene TRBV2 combines with J gene TRBJ2-7, with TRBD2 matching over 10 bases. CDR3 nucleotide sequence: TGTGCCAGTAGCGGGAGGCACTCCTACGAGCAGTACTTC. Its translation: CASSGRHSYEQYF.